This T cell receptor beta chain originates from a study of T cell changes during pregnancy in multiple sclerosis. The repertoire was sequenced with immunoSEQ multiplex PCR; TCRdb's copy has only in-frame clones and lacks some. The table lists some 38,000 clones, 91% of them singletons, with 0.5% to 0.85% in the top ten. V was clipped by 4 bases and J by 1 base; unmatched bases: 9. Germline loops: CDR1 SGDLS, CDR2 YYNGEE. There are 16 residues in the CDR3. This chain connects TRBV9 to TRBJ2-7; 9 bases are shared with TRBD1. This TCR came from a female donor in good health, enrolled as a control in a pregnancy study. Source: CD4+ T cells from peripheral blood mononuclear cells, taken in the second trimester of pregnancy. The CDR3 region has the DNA TGTGCCAGCAGCTCATATCAGGACAGGGGATCCTACGAGCAGTACTTC. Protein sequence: CASSSYQDRGSYEQYF.